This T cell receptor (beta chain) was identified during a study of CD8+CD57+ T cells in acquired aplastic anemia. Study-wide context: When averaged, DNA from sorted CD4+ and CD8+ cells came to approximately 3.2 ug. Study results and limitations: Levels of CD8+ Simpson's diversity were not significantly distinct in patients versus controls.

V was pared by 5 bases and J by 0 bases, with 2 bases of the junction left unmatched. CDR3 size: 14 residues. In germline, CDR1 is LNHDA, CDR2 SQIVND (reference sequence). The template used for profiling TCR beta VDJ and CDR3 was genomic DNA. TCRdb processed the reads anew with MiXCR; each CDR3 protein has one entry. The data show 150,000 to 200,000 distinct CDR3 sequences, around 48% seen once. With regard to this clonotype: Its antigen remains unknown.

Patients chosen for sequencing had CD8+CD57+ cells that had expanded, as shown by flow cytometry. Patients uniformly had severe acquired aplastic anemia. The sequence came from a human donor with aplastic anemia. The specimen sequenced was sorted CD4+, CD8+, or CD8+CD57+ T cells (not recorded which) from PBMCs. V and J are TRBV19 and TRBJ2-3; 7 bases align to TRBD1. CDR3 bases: TGTGCCAGTAGTCGGGACAGTAGCACAGATACGCAGTATTTT. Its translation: CASSRDSSTDTQYF.